This TCR beta chain came from a study of cytomegalovirus exposure and HLA in healthy donors. Findings and caveats of the study: Among donors in an Asian-associated ancestry cluster, a later analysis reportedly found fewer N-insertions than the approximately 700-donor mean. Analysis performed later showed TCR beta chains linked to HLA being more clonally expanded than equally common others. Excluded: some indistinguishable V segments such as TRBV6-2 and TRBV6-3.

PCR used 60 Vbeta primers and 13 Jbeta primers. Clones were read by immunoSEQ multiplex PCR, and TCRdb kept only the in-frame ones, dropping some. The data show about 160,000 clones, approximately 80% seen once. Germline lookup yields CDR1 ENHRY and CDR2 SYGVKD. CDR3 size: 18 residues. Trimming shortened V by 0 bases and J by 2 bases, and 14 bases separated the two germline ends. As for this clone: Its antigen is still unknown.

Sequences were obtained from PBMCs. This TCR derives from a young man in good health and CMV-seropositive. V is TRBV10-3 and J is TRBJ2-6; D is perhaps TRBD2 (5 bases). CDR3 region: CAISESRVSGTGANVLTF. CDR3 in DNA: TGTGCCATCAGTGAGTCGAGGGTATCGGGGACTGGGGCCAACGTCCTGACTTTC.